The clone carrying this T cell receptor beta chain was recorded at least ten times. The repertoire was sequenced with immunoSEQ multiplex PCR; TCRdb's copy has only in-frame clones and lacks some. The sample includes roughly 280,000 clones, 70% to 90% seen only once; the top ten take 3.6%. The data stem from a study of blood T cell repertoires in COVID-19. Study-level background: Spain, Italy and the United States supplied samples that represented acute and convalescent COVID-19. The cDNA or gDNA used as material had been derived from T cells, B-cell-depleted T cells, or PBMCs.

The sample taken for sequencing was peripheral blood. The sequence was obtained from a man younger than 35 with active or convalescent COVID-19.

The CDR3 spells CASSEAPGGNQPQHF. CDR3 DNA sequence: TGTGCCAGCAGTGAAGCGCCAGGGGGCAATCAGCCCCAGCATTTT. The rearrangement uses TRBV6-1 and TRBJ1-5; TRBD1 is a possible D gene (6 bases). Per germline, CDR1 MNHNS and CDR2 SASEGT. CDR3 length: 15 amino acids. V was trimmed by 0 bases and J by 2 bases, leaving 8 bases between them.